This is a list of T cell receptor beta chains from one sample in a study of cytomegalovirus exposure and HLA in healthy donors. The protocol was immunoSEQ multiplex PCR, while the TCRdb copy is restricted to in-frame clones and leaves out a portion. This sample yields roughly 170,000 clones, of which about 86% are seen a single time; 2% to 2.5% belongs to the top ten. Sequencing input: PBMCs. The receptors stem from a woman younger than 45 in good health and CMV-seronegative. The CDR3 runs from the conserved cysteine through the conserved F or W. A D gene is named only where the DNA matches it firmly. A row's size may be missing; if present it is once, few, many or a size class.

J gene: TRBJ2-7
clone size: .
D gene: .
V gene: TRBV27
CDR3 protein: CASSLSTRSYEQYF
CDR3 DNA: TGTGCCAGCAGTTTATCCACTCGCTCCTACGAGCAGTACTTC

J gene: TRBJ1-6
clone size: .
D gene: .
V gene: TRBV4-3
CDR3 protein: CASSQAGGAVRNSPLHF
CDR3 DNA: TGCGCCAGCAGCCAAGCGGGGGGGGCGGTGCGGAATTCACCCCTCCACTTT

J gene: TRBJ1-5
clone size: few
D gene: .
V gene: TRBV7-8
CDR3 protein: CASSFSRTNQPQHF
CDR3 DNA: TGTGCCAGCAGCTTCTCCCGGACTAATCAGCCCCAGCATTTT

J gene: TRBJ2-1
clone size: .
D gene: TRBD2
V gene: TRBV11-2
CDR3 protein: CASRGLTSGGRNEQFF
CDR3 DNA: TGTGCCAGCAGGGGATTGACTAGCGGGGGGCGTAATGAGCAGTTCTTC

J gene: TRBJ1-1
clone size: .
D gene: .
V gene: TRBV28
CDR3 protein: CASLVSAGPEAFF
CDR3 DNA: TGTGCCAGCTTAGTCAGTGCGGGCCCTGAAGCTTTCTTT

J gene: TRBJ2-5
clone size: .
D gene: .
V gene: TRBV6-5
CDR3 protein: CASSYSVQGYGETQYF
CDR3 DNA: TGTGCCAGCAGTTACTCAGTTCAGGGTTATGGCGAGACCCAGTACTTC

J gene: TRBJ1-5
clone size: .
D gene: TRBD1
V gene: TRBV6-1
CDR3 protein: CASIDRGQQPQHF
CDR3 DNA: TGTGCCAGCATCGACAGGGGGCAGCAGCCCCAGCATTTT

J gene: TRBJ1-4
clone size: .
D gene: TRBD1
V gene: TRBV27
CDR3 protein: CASSFRTGVGEKLFF
CDR3 DNA: TGTGCCAGCAGTTTTCGGACAGGGGTGGGGGAAAAACTGTTTTTT

J gene: TRBJ1-1
clone size: few
D gene: .
V gene: TRBV6-1
CDR3 protein: CASSERGEAFF
CDR3 DNA: TGTGCCAGCAGTGAACGGGGGGAAGCTTTCTTT

J gene: TRBJ2-3
clone size: once
D gene: TRBD2
V gene: TRBV18
CDR3 protein: CASSPSALAGGYTQYF
CDR3 DNA: TGTGCCAGCTCACCCTCAGCACTAGCGGGGGGATATACGCAGTATTTT

J gene: TRBJ2-5
clone size: .
D gene: .
V gene: TRBV27
CDR3 protein: CASSLLGGLGETQYF
CDR3 DNA: TGTGCCAGCAGTTTACTGGGGGGTCTCGGGGAGACCCAGTACTTC

J gene: TRBJ1-1
clone size: .
D gene: TRBD1
V gene: TRBV28
CDR3 protein: CASSFTGALGTEAFF
CDR3 DNA: TGTGCCAGCAGTTTCACAGGGGCTTTGGGCACTGAAGCTTTCTTT

J gene: TRBJ1-1
clone size: .
D gene: .
V gene: TRBV29-1
CDR3 protein: CSGTKPFMNTEAFF
CDR3 DNA: TGCAGCGGGACAAAGCCCTTTATGAACACTGAAGCTTTCTTT

J gene: TRBJ1-5
clone size: .
D gene: TRBD1
V gene: TRBV5-1
CDR3 protein: CASSPGQGGNQPQHF
CDR3 DNA: TGCGCCAGCAGCCCCGGACAGGGCGGAAATCAGCCCCAGCATTTT

J gene: TRBJ2-2
clone size: .
D gene: TRBD2
V gene: TRBV27
CDR3 protein: CASLTLRREGRWNTGELFF
CDR3 DNA: TGTGCCAGCCTTACCCTACGGCGGGAGGGCCGATGGAACACCGGGGAGCTGTTTTTT

J gene: TRBJ2-3
clone size: .
D gene: TRBD1
V gene: TRBV18
CDR3 protein: CASSPRGTGGTDTQYF
CDR3 DNA: TGTGCCAGCTCACCACGGGGGACAGGGGGCACAGATACGCAGTATTTT

J gene: TRBJ1-6
clone size: .
D gene: .
V gene: TRBV28
CDR3 protein: CASSLDFRSPLHF
CDR3 DNA: TGTGCCAGCAGTTTAGACTTCCGTTCACCCCTCCACTTT